This T cell receptor beta chain came from a study of blood T cells in healthy people across ages. Germline CDR1 and CDR2: LGHDT and YNNKEL (reference sequence). The CDR3 has 15 amino acids. Trimming removed 5 bases from V and 0 bases from J; junction bases left unmatched: 2. Sample-barcoded 5' priming and a J-beta primer mix drove a second PCR of roughly 7 to 11 cycles. TCRdb ran MiXCR on the 5' RACE reads and lists one entry per CDR3 protein. Here the sample spans 1.5 million to 2 million distinct CDR3 sequences, about 32% being singletons. The chain links TRBV3-1 to TRBJ1-3; 9 nucleotides line up with TRBD1. This receptor was taken from a woman under 40 in good health. Specimen: blood. This chain's CDR3 is CASSGDRASGNTIYF. For the CDR3, the DNA is TGTGCCAGCAGCGGGGACAGGGCCTCTGGAAACACCATATATTTT.